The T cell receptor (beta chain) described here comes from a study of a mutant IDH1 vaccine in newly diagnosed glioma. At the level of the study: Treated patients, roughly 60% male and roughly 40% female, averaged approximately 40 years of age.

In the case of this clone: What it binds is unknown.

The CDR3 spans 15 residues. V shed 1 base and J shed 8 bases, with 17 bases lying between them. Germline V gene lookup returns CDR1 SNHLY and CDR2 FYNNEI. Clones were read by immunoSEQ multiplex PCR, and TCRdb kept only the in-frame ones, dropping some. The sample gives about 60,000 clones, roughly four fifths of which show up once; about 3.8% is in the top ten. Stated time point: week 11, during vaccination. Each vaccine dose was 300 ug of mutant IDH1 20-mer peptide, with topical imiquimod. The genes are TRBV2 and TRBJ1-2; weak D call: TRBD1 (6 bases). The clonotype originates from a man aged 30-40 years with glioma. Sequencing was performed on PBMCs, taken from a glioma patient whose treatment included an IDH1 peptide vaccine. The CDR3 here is CASSEVRTEVNGYTF. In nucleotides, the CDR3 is TGTGCCAGCAGTGAAGTCCGGACAGAGGTAAACGGCTACACCTTC. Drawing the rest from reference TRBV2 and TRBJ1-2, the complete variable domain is EPEVTQTPSHQVTQMGQEVILRCVPISNHLYFYWYRQILGQKVEFLVSFYNNEISEKSEIFDDQFSVERPDGSNFTLKIRSTKLEDSAMYFCASSEVRTEVNGYTFGSGTRLTVV.